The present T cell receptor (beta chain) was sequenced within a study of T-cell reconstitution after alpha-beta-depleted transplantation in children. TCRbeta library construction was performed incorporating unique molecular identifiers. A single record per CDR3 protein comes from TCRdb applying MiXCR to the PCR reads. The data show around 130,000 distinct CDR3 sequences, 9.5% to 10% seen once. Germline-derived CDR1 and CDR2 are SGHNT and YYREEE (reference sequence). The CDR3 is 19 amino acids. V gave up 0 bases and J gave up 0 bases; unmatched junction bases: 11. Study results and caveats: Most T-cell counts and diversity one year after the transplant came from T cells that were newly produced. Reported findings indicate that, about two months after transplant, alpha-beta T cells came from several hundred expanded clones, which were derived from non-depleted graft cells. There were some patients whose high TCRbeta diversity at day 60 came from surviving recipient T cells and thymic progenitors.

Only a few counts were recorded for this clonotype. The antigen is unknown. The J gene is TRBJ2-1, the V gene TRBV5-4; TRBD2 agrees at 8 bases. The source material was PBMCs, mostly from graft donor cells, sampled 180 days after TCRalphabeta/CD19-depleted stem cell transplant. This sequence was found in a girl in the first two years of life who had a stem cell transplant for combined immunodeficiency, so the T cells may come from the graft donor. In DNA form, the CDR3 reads TGTGCCAGCAGCTTGGCCGGGTCTCACCGGGGGGGCTCCTACAATGAGCAGTTCTTC. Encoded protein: CASSLAGSHRGGSYNEQFF.